This T cell receptor (beta chain) appears in the sequencing data of a study of blood T cell repertoires in COVID-19 (TCRdb year 2020). As for the study more broadly: Samples from collaborators originated in the United States, Italy and Spain and spanned both the acute and convalescent phases of COVID-19. Samples came from the ongoing ImmuneRACE study (first 160 participants) plus 1,254 subjects from 6 global collaborators. Where available, HLA class I and class II types were obtained from metadata supplied by the sample provider rather than from assay-based typing. Subjects who had been exposed to COVID-19, were actively infected with it, or had recovered from it provided the deeply sampled blood TCRbeta repertoires that made up the dataset. Sample metadata almost always included a de-identified subject ID, COVID-19 status, age in years and sex. The prospective study material was composed of cDNA or gDNA derived from T cells, B-cell-depleted T cells, or PBMCs. The repertoires were released in a freely available public database intended as a resource for research on the immune response to SARS-CoV-2.

Whole blood was collected in K2EDTA tubes by collaborating institutions according to the institutions' own protocols. For TCRbeta analysis, collaborators shipped samples as frozen whole blood, isolated PBMCs, or DNA extracted from either of those sample types. Results the study describes overall, beyond this receptor: The amount of clinical and demographic metadata varied by source and participant and was provided uncurated.

CDR1 MNHEY and CDR2 SMNVEV were looked up in the germline V gene (reference sequence). A distance of 8 bases separates the germline ends of V and J, which lose 8 bases and 1 base respectively. CDR3 length: 12 amino acids, cysteine to phenylalanine. Of all the DNA, just the CDR3 is kept, 36 bases in frame from base 1. Details on this clone: It lacks a known antigen. No much larger clone is present one base from it, and per-base qualities are unavailable.

TCRbeta CDR3 regions were amplified from genomic DNA using the immunoSEQ Assay, a bias-controlled multiplex PCR. In the original analysis: The number of nucleated cells in each sample was estimated by amplification of reference gene primers within the assay. To quantify the absolute abundance of each unique TCRbeta CDR3 rearrangement, sequence reads were collapsed and filtered. For each sample, productive Simpson clonality was calculated by taking the square root of Simpson's diversity index across productive rearrangements. In its TCRdb copy, this immuneACCESS table keeps in-frame sequences only and misses some clones. Where compared with another copy, unresolved V genes explain less than half of these, and the others have no known cause. V and J calls and clone size are given by that table; D and trimming were obtained from the DNA. Counted in this sample were 300,000 to 400,000 clones; 85% of them appeared once. 7.2% of the sample is in the top ten clones.

The sequence joins TRBV27 to TRBJ1-1; the D gene identity is not certain. Sequenced sample: peripheral blood. This TCR was sampled from a human donor in a cohort sampled during active COVID-19. The DNA is as follows: TGTGCCAGCCCACACGAGAACACTGAAGCTTTCTTT. This sequence encodes CASPHENTEAFF.